In this sample, the clone carrying this T cell receptor beta chain turned up a few times. The CDR3 is made up of 14 amino acids. Per the germline V gene, CDR1 is MGHDK and CDR2 is SYGVNS. V lost 3 bases and J lost 4; bases outside the gene matches: 3. This entry is derived from a study of beta chain features in type 1 diabetes. Since all of the isolated RNA was reverse transcribed, expressed TCRB transcripts were what got sequenced. Sequencing was performed with immunoSEQ multiplex PCR; in TCRdb, only in-frame clones are kept and a portion is missing. This sample has about 110,000 clones, with around 40% found just once.

This chain joins TRBV25-1 and TRBJ2-1, with 7 bases aligning to TRBD2. The clonotype comes from a woman under 30 in good health. Sequenced material: stem cell memory CD4+ T cells from blood. The CDR3 DNA reads as TGTGCCAGCAGTGAGCCAGCGGGGTACAATGAGCAGTTCTTC. Encoded protein: CASSEPAGYNEQFF.